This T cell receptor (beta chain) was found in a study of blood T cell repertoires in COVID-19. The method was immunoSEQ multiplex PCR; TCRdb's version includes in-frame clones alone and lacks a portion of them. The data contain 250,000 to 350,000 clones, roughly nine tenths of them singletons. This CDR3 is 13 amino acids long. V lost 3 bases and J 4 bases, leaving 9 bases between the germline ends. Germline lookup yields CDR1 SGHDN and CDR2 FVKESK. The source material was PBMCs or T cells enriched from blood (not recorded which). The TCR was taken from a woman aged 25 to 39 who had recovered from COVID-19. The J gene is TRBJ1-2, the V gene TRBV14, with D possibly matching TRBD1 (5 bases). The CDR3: CASSQQGGYGYTF. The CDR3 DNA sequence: TGTGCCAGCAGCCAGCAGGGAGGCTATGGCTACACCTTC.